The subject of this entry is one TCR beta chain. Its antigen is as yet unknown. Using unique molecular identifiers, the investigators prepared the TCRbeta library. TCRdb redid the calling of the PCR reads with MiXCR, one entry per CDR3 protein. Of fewer than 700,000 distinct CDR3 sequences detected, roughly 13% appear once; the ten largest clones hold approximately 2%. The sample comes from a study of T-cell reconstitution after alpha-beta-depleted transplantation in children. Study-level findings and limits: Alpha-beta T cells present about two months after transplant were reported to originate from several hundred expanded graft clones.

Sequenced material: PBMCs, mostly from graft donor cells, taken 360 days after TCRalphabeta/CD19-depleted stem cell transplant. This receptor was identified in a male patient younger than 18 who had a stem cell transplant for acute myeloid leukemia, so the T cells may come from the graft donor.

This chain's CDR3 is CASSQDRGGITDTQYF. The DNA for the CDR3 is TGCGCCAGCAGCCAAGACAGGGGGGGAATAACAGATACGCAGTATTTT. The chain employs TRBV4-3 and TRBJ2-3; D is perhaps TRBD1 or TRBD2 (7 bases each). CDR1 and CDR2 (germline): LGHNA, YSLEER. V shed 0 bases and J shed 3 bases, with 13 bases lying between them. The CDR3 runs 16 residues.